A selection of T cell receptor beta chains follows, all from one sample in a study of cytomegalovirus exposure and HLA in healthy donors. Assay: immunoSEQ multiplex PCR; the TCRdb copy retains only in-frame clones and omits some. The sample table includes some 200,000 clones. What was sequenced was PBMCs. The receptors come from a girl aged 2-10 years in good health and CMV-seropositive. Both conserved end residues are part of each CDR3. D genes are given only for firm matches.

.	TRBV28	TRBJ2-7	TGTGCCAGCAGCGCTCCGAGGAGGACAGTAAGCGACGAGCAGTACTTC	CASSAPRRTVSDEQYF
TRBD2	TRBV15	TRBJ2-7	TGTGCCACCAGCAGAGCCGATGGACTAGCGGGATCCTACGAGCAGTACTTC	CATSRADGLAGSYEQYF
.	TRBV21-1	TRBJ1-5	TGTGCCAGCAGCAACCCGGACAGGGCTAGCAATCAGCCCCAGCATTTT	CASSNPDRASNQPQHF
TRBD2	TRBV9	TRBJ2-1	TGTGCCAGCAGCTCGGGACTAGGGCACAATGAGCAGTTCTTC	CASSSGLGHNEQFF
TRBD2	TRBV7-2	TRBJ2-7	TGTGCCAGCAGCTTAAACGGGAGGATTTCCTACGAGCAGTACTTC	CASSLNGRISYEQYF
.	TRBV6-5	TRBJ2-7	TGTGCCAGCAGCACAGGGTTCGAGCAGTACTTC	CASSTGFEQYF
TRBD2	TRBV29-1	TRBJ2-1	TGCAGCGTTACAGCGGGAGTTCCCTACAATGAGCAGTTCTTC	CSVTAGVPYNEQFF
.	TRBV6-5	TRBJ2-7	TGTGCCAGCAGTTACTCCCTGGGGGGGGGCCACTACGAGCAGTACTTC	CASSYSLGGGHYEQYF
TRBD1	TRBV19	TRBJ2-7	TGTGCCAGTTCCGGGACAGGGGTCGAGCAGTACTTC	CASSGTGVEQYF
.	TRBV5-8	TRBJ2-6	TGTGCCAGCAGCTCACAGGGATCTGGGGCCAACGTCCTGACTTTC	CASSSQGSGANVLTF
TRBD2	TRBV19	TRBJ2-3	TGTGCCAGTAGTATCGACGGGAGGGCCGGAGATACGCAGTATTTT	CASSIDGRAGDTQYF
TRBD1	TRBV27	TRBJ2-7	TGTGCCAGCAGTCCTTCGGGGACAGAGGGCGAGCAGTACTTC	CASSPSGTEGEQYF
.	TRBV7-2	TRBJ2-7	TGTGCCAGCAGCTTAACACTAGTGATTTACGAGCAGTACTTC	CASSLTLVIYEQYF
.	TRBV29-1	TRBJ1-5	TGCAGCGTTGTTGGGGGAGGAGGCAATCAGCCCCAGCATTTT	CSVVGGGGNQPQHF
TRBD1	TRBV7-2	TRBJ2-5	TGTGCCAGCAGCATAGGGGACAGGGCAGGGGAGACCCAGTACTTC	CASSIGDRAGETQYF
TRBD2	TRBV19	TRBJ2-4	TGTGCCAGTAGTATCGCGGGAGAACTAGCCAAAAACATTCAGTACTTC	CASSIAGELAKNIQYF
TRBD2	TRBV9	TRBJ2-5	TGTGCCAGCAGCGTCTCGACTAGCGGGAGGGAGACCCAGTACTTC	CASSVSTSGRETQYF
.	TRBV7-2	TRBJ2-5	TGTGCCAGCAGCTTAGTCGGAGAGACCCAGTACTTC	CASSLVGETQYF
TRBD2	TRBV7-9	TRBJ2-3	TGTGCCAGCGACCCCCCAGCGGGAGGGGGATCGCAGTATTTT	CASDPPAGGGSQYF
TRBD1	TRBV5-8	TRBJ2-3	TGTGCCAGCAGCCCGGGACAGGGGACAGGACTGCAGTATTTT	CASSPGQGTGLQYF
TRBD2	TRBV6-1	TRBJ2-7	TGTGCCAGCAGTGAAGGTGGGGCTAGCGGCTACGAGCAGTACTTC	CASSEGGASGYEQYF
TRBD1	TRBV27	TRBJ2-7	TGTGCCAGCAGTCTACAGACAGGGGGGTACGAGCAGTACTTC	CASSLQTGGYEQYF
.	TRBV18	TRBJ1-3	TGTGCCAGCTCACCACTTGAGGCACCAGCATCTGGAAACACCATATATTTT	CASSPLEAPASGNTIYF
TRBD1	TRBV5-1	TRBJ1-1	TGCGCCAGCAGCTTGGGACAGGGTAGGACTGAAGCTTTCTTT	CASSLGQGRTEAFF
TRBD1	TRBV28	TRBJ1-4	TGTGCCAGTACCCAGTACAGGGGGATAGAGGAAAAACTGTTTTTT	CASTQYRGIEEKLFF
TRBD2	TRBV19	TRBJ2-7	TGTGCCAGTAGTATTGGAAGACTAGCGGGAGCACACGAGCAGTACTTC	CASSIGRLAGAHEQYF
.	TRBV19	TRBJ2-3	TGTGCCAGTAGTATCCCTCAGGGGAAACGAAAAGATACGCAGTATTTT	CASSIPQGKRKDTQYF
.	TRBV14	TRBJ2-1	TGTGCCAGCAGCCAAGCGCGCGGCAATGAGCAGTTCTTC	CASSQARGNEQFF
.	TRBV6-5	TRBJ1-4	TGTGCCAGCAGTTACTCGGGCGCAACTAATGAAAAACTGTTTTTT	CASSYSGATNEKLFF
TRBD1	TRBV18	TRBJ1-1	TGTGCCAGCTCACTACCAGGGGGCAGACTGAACACTGAAGCTTTCTTT	CASSLPGGRLNTEAFF
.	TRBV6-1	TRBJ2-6	TGTGCCAGCAATCTTCCTGGGGCCAACGTCCTGACTTTC	CASNLPGANVLTF
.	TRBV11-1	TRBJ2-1	TGTGCCAGCAGCCCGTGGGGGGAGTCCGCCTACAATGAGCAGTTCTTC	CASSPWGESAYNEQFF
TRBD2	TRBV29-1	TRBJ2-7	TGCAGCGTCGTATGGGACTGGGCGGGGGTGTATAAGCAGTACTTC	CSVVWDWAGVYKQYF
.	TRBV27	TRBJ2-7	TGTGCCAGCAGTTTATCGGAACAGGGCCTCTCCTACGAGCAGTACTTC	CASSLSEQGLSYEQYF
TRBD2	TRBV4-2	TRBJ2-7	TGTGCCAGCAGCCAAGGTTCACTAGCGGGAGCCGAGCAGTACTTC	CASSQGSLAGAEQYF
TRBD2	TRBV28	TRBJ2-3	TGTGCCAGCAGCCTCTTAGGTAGCGGGAGGGCAGATACGCAGTATTTT	CASSLLGSGRADTQYF
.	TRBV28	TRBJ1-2	TGTGCCAGCAGTTTACCGCTCTACACGGGTAACTATGGCTACACCTTC	CASSLPLYTGNYGYTF
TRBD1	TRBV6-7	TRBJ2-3	TGTGCCAGCTTCCCGTTCTACGCTCGGACAGGGGTACCAGATACGCAGTATTTT	CASFPFYARTGVPDTQYF
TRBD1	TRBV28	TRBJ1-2	TGTGCCAGTTCGACAGGGCGCTATGGCTACACCTTC	CASSTGRYGYTF
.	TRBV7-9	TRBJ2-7	TGTGCCAGCAGCTTATGGCCCCTAGGTACCTACGAGCAGTACTTC	CASSLWPLGTYEQYF
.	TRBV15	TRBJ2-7	TGTGCCACCCGTGACCCAGACAGTCCCTACGAGCAGTACTTC	CATRDPDSPYEQYF
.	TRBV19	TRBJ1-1	TGTGCCAGTGACCGGCAGGTGGGCACTGAAGCTTTCTTT	CASDRQVGTEAFF
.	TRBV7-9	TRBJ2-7	TGTGCCAGCAGCAAAACAGGGGAGGAATACGAGCAGTACTTC	CASSKTGEEYEQYF
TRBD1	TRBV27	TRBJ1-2	TGTGCCAGCAGTTTATTCGGTATGCGGGACAGAGGCTATGGCTACACCTTC	CASSLFGMRDRGYGYTF
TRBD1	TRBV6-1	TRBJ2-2	TGTGCCAGCAGTGAGACCGGGACAGGGGGCACCGGGGAGCTGTTTTTT	CASSETGTGGTGELFF
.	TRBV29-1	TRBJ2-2	TGCAGCGGGCCGACAGACCCGGGCACCGGGGAGCTGTTTTTT	CSGPTDPGTGELFF
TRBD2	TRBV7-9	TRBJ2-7	TGTGCCAGCAGCTTAGCTAGCGGGAGGGATAGTCGTCACGAGCAGTACTTC	CASSLASGRDSRHEQYF
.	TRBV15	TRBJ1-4	TGTGCCACCAGCAGACAAAATGAAAAACTGTTTTTT	CATSRQNEKLFF
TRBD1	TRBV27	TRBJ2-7	TGTGCCAGCAGTCCTCGGGACAGGGTGAACGAGCAGTACTTC	CASSPRDRVNEQYF
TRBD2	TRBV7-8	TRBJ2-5	TGTGCGGTCGGACTAGCGGGACCGAGACCCCAAGAGACCCAGTACTTC	CAVGLAGPRPQETQYF
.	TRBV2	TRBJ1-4	TGTGCCATATCTGCAACTAATGAAAAACTGTTTTTT	CAISATNEKLFF